These 15 T cell receptor beta chains came from one sample sequenced in a study of T cell responses to AZD1222 COVID-19 vaccine. Method: immunoSEQ multiplex PCR; TCRdb's copy keeps in-frame clones and lacks some. The sample has 110,000 or so clones; around 88% are singletons. The source material was peripheral blood, sampled 28 days after the second AZD1222 dose. The receptors stem from an adult who received the AZD1222 COVID-19 vaccine.

The chain carries TRBV28 and TRBJ1-4; 9 positions match TRBD1. CDR1 MDHEN and CDR2 SYDVKM come from the germline V gene. This CDR3 is built from 13 residues. V shed 10 bases and J 5 bases; nucleotides not matched to a gene: 5. CDR3 sequence (DNA): TGTGCCACCTCCGGGACAGGGAATGAAAAACTGTTTTTT. Its protein product is CATSGTGNEKLFF.

The rearrangement joins TRBV28 to TRBJ1-6, with TRBD1 identical over 7 bases. The germline gives CDR1 MDHEN, CDR2 SYDVKM. J lost 2 bases, V lost 2 bases, and 9 bases had no gene match. The CDR3 has 18 amino acids. The CDR3 DNA is TGTGCCAGCAGTTTACCCCAGACAGGGTTGCCCTATAATTCACCCCTCCACTTT. Protein sequence: CASSLPQTGLPYNSPLHF.

The chain carries TRBV18 and TRBJ1-6, with D uncertain. The CDR3 runs to 16 residues. The V end was cut by 3 bases, the J end by 6 bases, with 15 bases between. CDR1 is KGHSH, CDR2 LQKENI, per germline. CDR3 DNA: TGTGCCAGCTCACCGGTGTCGGGAGGCGGTAATTCACCCCTCCACTTT. Encoded protein: CASSPVSGGGNSPLHF.

CDR3 amino acids: CASSVSPGYEQYF. DNA for the CDR3: TGTGCCAGCAGCGTAAGCCCGGGCTACGAGCAGTACTTC. The chain uses TRBV9 and TRBJ2-7; D is undetermined. This CDR3 comprises 13 residues. V lost 1 base and J 3 bases, leaving 8 bases between the germline ends. Germline V gives CDR1 SGDLS, CDR2 YYNGEE.

The genes are TRBV4-2 and TRBJ1-1; 7 bases map to TRBD1. Trimming took 0 bases from V and 5 from J; bases not matched to a gene: 6. This CDR3 is built from 15 residues. Germline V gene data show CDR1 as LGHNA and CDR2 as YNFKEQ. The CDR3 DNA reads TGTGCCAGCAGCCAAGATCAGGGGGGAGGAACTGAAGCTTTCTTT. The encoded protein is CASSQDQGGGTEAFF.

This clone was observed once. The V call is TRBV12-3 or TRBV12-4, the J call TRBJ1-1; D is perhaps TRBD1 (5 bases). V shed 3 bases and J shed 0 bases, with 5 bases lying between them. The CDR3 is 13 residues long. The CDR3 is CASSLGVNTEAFF. DNA for the CDR3: TGTGCCAGCAGTTTGGGGGTGAACACTGAAGCTTTCTTT.

The genes are TRBV5-1 and TRBJ1-2; D call uncertain. Germline V CDR1 and CDR2: SGHRS, YFSETQ. The CDR3 extends over 14 amino acids. The ends were cut back, 0 bases at V and 7 bases at J, with 13 bases in the middle. The CDR3 is CASSLASANRGYTF. CDR3 nucleotides: TGCGCCAGCAGCTTGGCCTCGGCTAATCGTGGCTACACCTTC.

The V gene is TRBV4-1, the J gene TRBJ1-3, with D hard to call. The CDR3 is 18 residues long. V lost 4 bases, J lost 0 bases, and 19 bases lay in between. Germline V gene sequence: CDR1 MGHRA, CDR2 YSYEKL. Here the CDR3 DNA reads TGCGCCAGCAGCCGAACTGCCCCCCACGAGAGCTCTGGAAACACCATATATTTT. It is translated as CASSRTAPHESSGNTIYF.

This clone showed up just a few times. The V gene is TRBV6-2 or TRBV6-3, the J gene TRBJ1-2; maybe TRBD1 (5 bases). V was trimmed by 1 base and J by 8 bases, leaving 29 bases between them. CDR3 size: 19 residues. Germline CDR1 and CDR2: MNHEY and SVGEGT. CDR3 region: CASSYLAKKVSGRDGGYTF. DNA for the CDR3: TGTGCCAGCAGTTACTTAGCAAAGAAAGTCTCCGGCAGGGATGGAGGCTACACCTTC.

This chain joins TRBV5-1 and TRBJ2-1; no definite D call. The CDR3 has 17 residues. Deletions cut 0 bases from V and 0 bases from J, with 13 bases between. Germline V gene lookup returns CDR1 SGHRS and CDR2 YFSETQ. CDR3 nucleotides: TGCGCCAGCAGCTTGGGGTGGACGTCTAGCTCCTACAATGAGCAGTTCTTC. Its translation: CASSLGWTSSSYNEQFF. The full variable domain, in which reference TRBV5-1 and TRBJ2-1 provide the parts outside the CDR3, is KAGVTQTPRYLIKTRGQQVTLSCSPISGHRSVSWYQQTPGQGLQFLFEYFSETQRNKGNFPGRFSGRQFSNSRSEMNVSTLELGDSALYLCASSLGWTSSSYNEQFFGPGTRLTVL.

The CDR3 DNA is TGCGCCAGCAGCTTGGGGCAGGGGGCCATCTATGGCTACACCTTC. It encodes CASSLGQGAIYGYTF. The chain uses TRBV5-1 and TRBJ1-2; 8 nucleotides match TRBD1. This CDR3 comprises 15 residues. J lost 4 bases, V lost 0 bases, and 5 bases had no gene match. The V gene's germline CDR1 is SGHRS and CDR2 YFSETQ.

The chain uses TRBV7-2 and TRBJ1-2; D gene unclear. Germline V CDR1 and CDR2: SGHTA, FQGNSA. The V and J ends lost 0 bases and 8 bases respectively, with 16 bases between them. This CDR3 has 15 residues. This CDR3 reads CASSLAQAAHRGYTF. DNA of the CDR3: TGTGCCAGCAGCTTAGCGCAGGCAGCCCACCGCGGCTACACCTTC.

The chain links TRBV7-9 to TRBJ2-7; D may be TRBD1 or TRBD2 (5 bases each). V was cut by 8 bases and J by 0 bases, with 17 bases left in between. Germline V lookup: CDR1 SEHNR, CDR2 FQNEAQ (reference sequence). CDR3 length: 15 amino acids. The DNA of the CDR3 is TGTGCCAGCCTCGGGTTGGGGGTAAGCTCCTACGAGCAGTACTTC. This encodes CASLGLGVSSYEQYF.

V usage is TRBV15 and J usage is TRBJ2-7; perhaps TRBD1 as D (6 bases). Trimming pared 1 base from V and 5 bases from J, leaving 15 bases between. The CDR3 length is 15 residues. CDR1 is LNHNV and CDR2 is YYDKDF in the germline V gene (reference sequence). CDR3 sequence: CATSRVATGSDEQYF. For the CDR3, the DNA is TGTGCCACCAGCAGAGTGGCGACAGGCAGCGACGAGCAGTACTTC.

The V call is TRBV18, the J call TRBJ1-5; 9 positions agree with TRBD1. V shed 6 bases and J 4 bases; nucleotides not matched to a gene: 7. Per the germline V gene, CDR1 is KGHSH and CDR2 is LQKENI. This CDR3 has 15 amino acids. For the CDR3, the DNA is TGTGCCAGCTCGGGACAGGGCGCGTCAAATCAGCCCCAGCATTTT. This gives the protein CASSGQGASNQPQHF.